This TCR beta chain originates from a study of blood T cell repertoires in COVID-19. As for the study in general: The United States, Italy and Spain were the sources of the acute and convalescent COVID-19 samples. T cells, B-cell-depleted T cells, or PBMCs provided the cDNA or gDNA that served as material.

Only in-frame clones appear in the TCRdb table, and some are missing; sequencing was by immunoSEQ multiplex PCR. The sample lists around 280,000 clones; 86% were seen once. There are 12 residues in the CDR3. Germline CDR1 reads SEHNR; CDR2 reads FQNEAQ (reference sequence). V lost 2 bases and J lost 11, with 7 bases in between. Sequencing used peripheral blood. This chain links TRBV7-9 with TRBJ2-6, with TRBD2 as a possible D gene (5 bases). The receptor's source is a woman aged 25 to 39 who had recovered from COVID-19. The CDR3 DNA reads as TGTGCCAGCAGCTTACGTAGCGACGTCCTGACTTTC. This encodes CASSLRSDVLTF.